This TCR beta chain was sequenced in a study of blood T cell repertoires in COVID-19. Per the original methods: Reference gene primers were amplified, and this amplification served to estimate nucleated cell counts. Measured with immunoSEQ multiplex PCR; TCRdb has only the in-frame clones, and not every one. That table furnishes V, J and clone size, whereas the DNA furnished D and trimming. Here the sample spans about 520,000 clones, around 85% being singletons. The germline gives CDR1 SGHNT, CDR2 YYREEE (reference sequence). The CDR3 consists of 16 residues. V was pared by 4 bases and J by 1 base, with 18 bases between.

What was sequenced was peripheral blood. This sequence joins TRBV5-4 and TRBJ2-7, with D possibly TRBD2 on 6 matching bases. The clonotype comes from a human donor in a cohort sampled during active COVID-19. The CDR3 DNA is TGTGCCAGCAGCCCCTGGCGGGCGGCGGGGTCCTACGAGCAGTACTTC. It translates to CASSPWRAAGSYEQYF.